This paragraph reports one TCR beta chain. Its antigen is as yet unknown. This entry belongs to a study of T cells in tumors after PD-1 blockade. Template: tumor biopsy or peripheral blood genomic DNA, 616-6,004 ng per sample. Findings and caveats of the study: Among squamous cell carcinoma expanded CD8+ clones, 40% to 60% of exhausted ones versus 29% of others were novel. Some novel exhausted tumor clones appeared in pre-treatment blood, suggesting peripheral recruitment. Most post-therapy expanded exhausted CD8+ clones were new, undetected before treatment.

CDR1 and CDR2 (germline): PRHDT, FYEKMQ (reference sequence). Trimming at V came to 5 bases and at J to 8 bases, leaving 7 bases not matched to a gene. The length of the CDR3 is 15 residues. Measured with immunoSEQ multiplex PCR; TCRdb has only the in-frame clones, and not every one. The top ten clones hold more than 30% of a sample with 13,000 to 15,000 clones, roughly two thirds of them seen once. This rearrangement joins TRBV13 to TRBJ2-1; 12 nucleotides match TRBD2. This TCR came from a human donor with cutaneous squamous cell carcinoma. The source material was tumor tissue, sampled after anti-PD-1 treatment. The DNA for the CDR3 is TGTGCCAGCAGCAGGACTAGCGGGATGAGGGATGAGCAGTTCTTC. Translation gives CASSRTSGMRDEQFF. Together with reference TRBV13 and TRBJ2-1, the CDR3 gives the full variable domain: AAGVIQSPRHLIKEKRETATLKCYPIPRHDTVYWYQQGPGQDPQFLISFYEKMQSDKGSIPDRFSAQQFSDYHSELNMSSLELGDSALYFCASSRTSGMRDEQFFGPGTRLTVL.